Listed below are T cell receptor beta chains from one sample, sequenced in a study of T cells in localized non-small cell lung cancer. Measured with immunoSEQ multiplex PCR; TCRdb has only the in-frame clones, and not every one. The table lists some 130,000 clones, roughly 90% of them singletons. The specimen was peripheral blood, collected before any cancer treatment. Every receptor here comes from a female donor older than 55 with stage I lung adenocarcinoma. CDR3s leave out the opening cysteine and the closing phenylalanine or tryptophan.

V gene	CDR3 length	J gene	CDR3 protein
TRBV2	10	TRBJ2-3	ASRTSSDTQY
TRBV6-6	14	TRBJ2-7	ASRYTGGGGTYEQY
TRBV5-4	16	TRBJ2-1	ASSPEVSGGVGYNEQF
TRBV7-6	13	TRBJ1-1	ASSLREGQGPSPF
TRBV18	14	TRBJ1-4	ASSPDGAGTNEKLF
TRBV7-3	15	TRBJ2-1	ASSLILAGGPGNEQF
TRBV19	14	TRBJ1-2	ASRTGSITTNYGYT
TRBV9	12	TRBJ2-3	ASSDDSSTDTQY
TRBV28	13	TRBJ1-4	ASSSRQGGNEKLF
TRBV15	10	TRBJ2-7	ATGTASYEQY
TRBV28	15	TRBJ2-3	ASSLYTSGRVTDTQY
TRBV5-1	15	TRBJ2-6	ASNHGTPPSGANVLT
TRBV5-1	13	TRBJ1-2	ASSTRGVSNYGYT
TRBV21-1	14	TRBJ1-2	ASSCKGRGTNYGYT
TRBV12-5	14	TRBJ2-1	ASGLVLGSGSSEQF
TRBV6-5	12	TRBJ1-4	ASKADTVIEKLF
TRBV19	13	TRBJ1-2	ASTNTGTGNYGYT